One and the same sample provided the 20 T cell receptor beta chains below, sequenced in a study of CD4 T cells in relation to SARS-CoV-2 and coronaviruses. For these receptors, no antigen is known. Profiled with immunoSEQ multiplex PCR; TCRdb holds only in-frame clones, not every one. The table has 25,000 to 30,000 clones, under 80% seen once. The unexposed donors gave CD4+ T cells in about 2011-2018, prior to COVID-19. CD4+ T cells were isolated from the cells after roughly 11 days of culture. The material sequenced was CD4+ T cells from PBMCs, cultured in vitro. All receptors derive from a human donor in good health.

The CDR3 reads CASSLAYRTSSYEQYF. CDR3 sequence (DNA): TGCGCCAGCAGCTTGGCATACAGGACGAGCTCCTACGAGCAGTACTTC. The chain uses TRBV5-1 and TRBJ2-7; TRBD1 is a possible D gene (5 bases). Germline values: CDR1 SGHRS, CDR2 YFSETQ. There are 16 residues in the CDR3. With 0 bases removed from V and 0 bases from J, the gap between germline ends came to 13 bases.

V and J are TRBV20-1 and TRBJ2-1; D may be TRBD2 (6 bases). Germline CDR1 is DFQATT and CDR2 is SNEGSKA (reference sequence). This CDR3 spans 11 amino acids. V shed 3 bases and J shed 12 bases, with 12 bases lying between them. CDR3 nucleotides: TGCAGTGCTAGGACGGGGCGGGGGCAGTTCTTC. Its protein product is CSARTGRGQFF.

This chain joins TRBV29-1 and TRBJ2-5, with D tentatively TRBD1 or TRBD2 (5 bases each). Per the germline V gene, CDR1 is SQVTM and CDR2 is ANQGSEA. The CDR3 consists of 12 residues. The CDR3 sequence is CTGGRAGETQYF. For the CDR3, the DNA is TGCACGGGTGGCAGGGCGGGCGAGACCCAGTACTTC.

The rearrangement joins TRBV18 to TRBJ2-7; 11 bases line up with TRBD2. Trimming at V came to 3 bases and at J to 5 bases, leaving 3 bases not matched to a gene. CDR1 KGHSH and CDR2 LQKENI come from the germline V gene. CDR3 length: 14 residues. The CDR3 DNA reads as TGTGCCAGCTCACCGGGACTAGCGGACGACGAGCAGTACTTC. Protein sequence: CASSPGLADDEQYF.

The CDR3 DNA reads as TGTGCCAGCACCTACCCCGGGGCTTTAAACACTGAAGCTTTCTTT. Its translation: CASTYPGALNTEAFF. J is TRBJ1-1 and V is TRBV6-5, with D possibly being TRBD1 (5 bases). Germline-derived CDR1 and CDR2 are MNHEY and SVGAGI. The length of the CDR3 is 15 residues. Trimming removed 7 bases from V and 2 bases from J, with 17 bases in between.

The gene calls are TRBV5-1 and TRBJ2-1; D not resolved. In germline, CDR1 is SGHRS, CDR2 YFSETQ. V dropped 2 bases and J dropped 0 bases, with 12 bases sitting between them. The length of the CDR3 is 16 residues. As DNA, the CDR3 is TGCGCCAGCAGCTTAGACTCGAGCAGCTCCTACAATGAGCAGTTCTTC. This codes for CASSLDSSSSYNEQFF.

The chain links TRBV3-1 (or the pseudogene TRBV3-2) to TRBJ1-1, with D uncertain. The CDR3 is 15 residues long. V was pared by 1 base and J by 4 bases, with 13 bases between. The germline V gene has CDR1 LGHDT and CDR2 YNNKEL (reference sequence). The CDR3 protein is CASSQVSGVGTEAFF. CDR3 coding DNA: TGTGCCAGCAGCCAAGTATCGGGAGTTGGCACTGAAGCTTTCTTT.

This chain uses TRBV9 with TRBJ2-7; D gene unclear. The germline CDR1 and CDR2 sequences are SGDLS and YYNGEE. The ends were cut back, 1 base at V and 3 bases at J, with 11 bases in the middle. The CDR3 totals 14 residues. The CDR3 loop is CASSVTPSVYEQYF. As DNA, the CDR3 is TGTGCCAGCAGCGTAACTCCCAGCGTCTACGAGCAGTACTTC.

The genes are TRBV10-3 and TRBJ1-5, with a tentative D call TRBD1 (5 bases). This CDR3 region has 14 residues. Trimming shortened V by 3 bases and J by 2 bases, and 8 bases separated the two germline ends. Germline V gene lookup returns CDR1 ENHRY and CDR2 SYGVKD. DNA of the CDR3: TGTGCCATCAGTGACCTACAGGGCAATCAGCCCCAGCATTTT. Residues: CAISDLQGNQPQHF.

V usage is TRBV2 and J usage is TRBJ2-7; D possibly corresponds to TRBD2 (6 bases). The length of the CDR3 is 15 residues. The germline CDR1 and CDR2 sequences are SNHLY and FYNNEI. The ends were cut back, 8 bases at V and 2 bases at J, with 19 bases in the middle. CDR3 coding DNA: TGTGCCAGCGATCCTCCGGGACTCGCCCCCTACGAGCAGTACTTC. This translates into CASDPPGLAPYEQYF. Variable domain in full (rest from reference TRBV2 and TRBJ2-7): EPEVTQTPSHQVTQMGQEVILRCVPISNHLYFYWYRQILGQKVEFLVSFYNNEISEKSEIFDDQFSVERPDGSNFTLKIRSTKLEDSAMYFCASDPPGLAPYEQYFGPGTRLTVT.

The chain couples TRBV10-3 to TRBJ1-6, with 7 bases matching TRBD1. Germline trimming cut 8 bases from V and 8 bases from J; bases unmatched to any gene: 6. Germline lookup yields CDR1 ENHRY and CDR2 SYGVKD. CDR3 length: 13 residues. As DNA, the CDR3 is TGTGCCATCTCCGACAGGGTTGATTCACCCCTCCACTTT. Translated: CAISDRVDSPLHF.

This clone was counted once. The genes are TRBV19 and TRBJ2-2; 15 nucleotides match TRBD2. V gave up 6 bases and J gave up 1 base; unmatched junction bases: 3. CDR1 and CDR2 (germline): LNHDA, SQIVND (reference sequence). The CDR3 loop spans 17 amino acids. In DNA form, the CDR3 reads TGTGCCAGTAGCCCGGGACTAGCGGGAGGGAACACCGGGGAGCTGTTTTTT. Amino acids: CASSPGLAGGNTGELFF.

The chain joins TRBV6-5 to TRBJ2-3, with 10 bases identical to TRBD2. The J segment lost 8 bases and the V segment lost 8 bases, leaving 10 bases of the junction unmatched. The CDR3 totals 14 residues. Germline V lookup: CDR1 MNHEY, CDR2 SVGAGI. CDR3 coding DNA: TGTGCCAGCCTACTAGCGGGAATTGACGTTACGCAGTATTTT. Its translation: CASLLAGIDVTQYF.

V gene TRBV6-2 or TRBV6-3 combines with J gene TRBJ2-3; TRBD2 agrees at 13 bases. Germline V CDR1 and CDR2: MNHEY, SVGEGT. This CDR3 comprises 17 residues. V was clipped by 6 bases and J by 2 bases; unmatched bases: 8. Here the CDR3 reads CASSGLAGATPTDTQYF. DNA for the CDR3: TGTGCCAGCAGCGGACTAGCGGGAGCGACACCCACAGATACGCAGTATTTT.

This chain joins TRBV3-1 (or the pseudogene TRBV3-2) and TRBJ1-2; the D is unclear. The CDR3 spans 14 residues. The V end lost 4 bases, the J end lost 4 bases, and 13 bases lay between the germline ends. Germline V gene lookup returns CDR1 LGHDT and CDR2 YNNKEL (reference sequence). The CDR3 nucleotides read TGTGCCAGCAGCCCCCGGTCGGATGGCTATGGCTACACCTTC. Translation gives CASSPRSDGYGYTF.

The chain recombines TRBV9 with TRBJ2-2, with 7 bases matching TRBD1. Germline CDR1 and CDR2: SGDLS and YYNGEE. The CDR3 consists of 15 residues. The V gene end was trimmed by 3 bases and the J gene end by 4 bases; junction bases not matched to a gene: 6. The DNA of the CDR3 is TGTGCCAGCAGCGCGCGACAGGGCATCACCGGGGAGCTGTTTTTT. Its protein product is CASSARQGITGELFF.

The CDR3: CSASSRFTDTQYF. Here the CDR3 DNA reads TGCAGTGCTAGTAGCAGATTCACAGATACGCAGTATTTT. The chain recombines TRBV20-1 with TRBJ2-3; D remains unclear. Germline-derived CDR1 and CDR2 are DFQATT and SNEGSKA (reference sequence). Trimming removed 3 bases at V and 2 bases at J, with 9 bases between. CDR3 length equals 13 residues.

The J gene is TRBJ1-5, the V gene TRBV2, with TRBD1 as a possible D gene (5 bases). V lost 8 bases and J 3 bases, leaving 11 bases between the germline ends. There are 13 residues in the CDR3. Germline lookup yields CDR1 SNHLY and CDR2 FYNNEI. CDR3 sequence: CASVDSNNQPQHF. CDR3 bases: TGTGCCAGCGTAGACAGTAACAATCAGCCCCAGCATTTT. Together with reference TRBV2 and TRBJ1-5, the CDR3 gives the full variable domain: EPEVTQTPSHQVTQMGQEVILRCVPISNHLYFYWYRQILGQKVEFLVSFYNNEISEKSEIFDDQFSVERPDGSNFTLKIRSTKLEDSAMYFCASVDSNNQPQHFGDGTRLSIL.

This chain links TRBV5-8 with TRBJ2-5; D gene uncertain. CDR3 length equals 13 residues. From germline, CDR1 is SGHTS and CDR2 YDEGEE. V lost 7 bases and J 2 bases, leaving 12 bases between the germline ends. The CDR3 region is CASGNRGQETQYF. The CDR3, as DNA: TGTGCCAGCGGTAACCGTGGACAAGAGACCCAGTACTTC.

There are a few counts of this clone. The rearrangement uses TRBV27 and TRBJ1-2, with D possibly TRBD1 on 5 matching bases. In germline, CDR1 is MNHEY, CDR2 SMNVEV (reference sequence). This CDR3 is built from 12 residues. Trimming left V 6 bases short and J 8 bases short, with 13 bases between. As DNA, the CDR3 is TGTGCCAGCAGGGGGGGTTTTATCGGCTACACCTTC. This encodes CASRGGFIGYTF.